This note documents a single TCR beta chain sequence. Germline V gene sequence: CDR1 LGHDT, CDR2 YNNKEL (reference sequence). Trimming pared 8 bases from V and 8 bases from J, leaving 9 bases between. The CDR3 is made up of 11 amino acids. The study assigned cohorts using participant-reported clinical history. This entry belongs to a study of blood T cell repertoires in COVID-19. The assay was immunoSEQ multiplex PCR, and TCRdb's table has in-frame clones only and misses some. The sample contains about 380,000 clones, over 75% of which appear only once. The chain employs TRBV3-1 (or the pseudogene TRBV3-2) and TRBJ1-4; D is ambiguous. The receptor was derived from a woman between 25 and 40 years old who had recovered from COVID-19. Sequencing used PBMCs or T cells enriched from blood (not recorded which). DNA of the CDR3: TGTGCCAGCGGCTTGTGGGAAAAACTGTTTTTT. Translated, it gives CASGLWEKLFF.